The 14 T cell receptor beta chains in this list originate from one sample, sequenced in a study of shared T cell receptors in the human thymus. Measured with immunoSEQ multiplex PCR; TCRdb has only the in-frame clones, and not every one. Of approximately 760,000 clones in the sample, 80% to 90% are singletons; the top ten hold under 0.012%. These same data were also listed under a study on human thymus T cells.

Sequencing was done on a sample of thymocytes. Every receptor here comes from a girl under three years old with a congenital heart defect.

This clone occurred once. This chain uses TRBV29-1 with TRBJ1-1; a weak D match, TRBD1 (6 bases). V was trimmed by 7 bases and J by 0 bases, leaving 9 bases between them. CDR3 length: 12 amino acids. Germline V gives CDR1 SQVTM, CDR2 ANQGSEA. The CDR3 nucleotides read TGCAGCGACCGACAGGTGAACACTGAAGCTTTCTTT. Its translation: CSDRQVNTEAFF.

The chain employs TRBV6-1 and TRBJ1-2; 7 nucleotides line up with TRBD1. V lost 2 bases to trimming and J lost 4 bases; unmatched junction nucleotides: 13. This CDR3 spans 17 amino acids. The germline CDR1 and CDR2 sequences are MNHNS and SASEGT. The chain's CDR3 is CASSERYRDSFFYGYTF. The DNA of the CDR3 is TGTGCCAGCAGTGAACGGTACCGGGACAGTTTTTTCTATGGCTACACCTTC.

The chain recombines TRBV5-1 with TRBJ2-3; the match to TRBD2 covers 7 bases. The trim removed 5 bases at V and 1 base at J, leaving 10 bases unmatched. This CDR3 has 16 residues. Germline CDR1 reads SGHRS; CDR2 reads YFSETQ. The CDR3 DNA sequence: TGCGCCAGCAGATCGCAAGCGGGGAAACGCACAGATACGCAGTATTTT. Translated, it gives CASRSQAGKRTDTQYF. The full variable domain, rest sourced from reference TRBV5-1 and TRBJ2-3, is KAGVTQTPRYLIKTRGQQVTLSCSPISGHRSVSWYQQTPGQGLQFLFEYFSETQRNKGNFPGRFSGRQFSNSRSEMNVSTLELGDSALYLCASRSQAGKRTDTQYFGPGTRLTVL.

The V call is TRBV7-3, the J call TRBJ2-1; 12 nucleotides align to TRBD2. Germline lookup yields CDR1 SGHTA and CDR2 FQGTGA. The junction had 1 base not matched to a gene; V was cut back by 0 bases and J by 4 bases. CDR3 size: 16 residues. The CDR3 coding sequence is TGTGCCAGCAGCTTAACAACTAGCGGGGGGTACAATGAGCAGTTCTTC. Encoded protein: CASSLTTSGGYNEQFF.

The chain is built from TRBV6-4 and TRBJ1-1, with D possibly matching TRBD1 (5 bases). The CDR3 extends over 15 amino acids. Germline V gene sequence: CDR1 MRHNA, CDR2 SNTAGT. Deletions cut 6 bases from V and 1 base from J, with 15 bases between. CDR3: CASSRVAGRNTEAFF. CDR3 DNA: TGTGCCAGCAGCAGAGTGGCAGGGCGGAACACTGAAGCTTTCTTT.

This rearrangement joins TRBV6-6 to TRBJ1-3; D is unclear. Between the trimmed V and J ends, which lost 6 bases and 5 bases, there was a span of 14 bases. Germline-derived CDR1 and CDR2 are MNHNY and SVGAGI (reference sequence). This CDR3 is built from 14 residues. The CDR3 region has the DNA TGTGCCAGCAGGAGAGGAGGTGACCGAAACACCATATATTTT. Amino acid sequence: CASRRGGDRNTIYF.

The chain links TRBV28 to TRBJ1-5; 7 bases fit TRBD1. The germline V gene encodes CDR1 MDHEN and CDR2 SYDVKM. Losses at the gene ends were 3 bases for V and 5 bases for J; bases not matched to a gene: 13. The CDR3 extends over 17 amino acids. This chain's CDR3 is CASSLSTGRKVYQPQHF. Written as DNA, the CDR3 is TGTGCCAGCAGTTTGTCGACAGGGAGGAAGGTCTATCAGCCCCAGCATTTT.

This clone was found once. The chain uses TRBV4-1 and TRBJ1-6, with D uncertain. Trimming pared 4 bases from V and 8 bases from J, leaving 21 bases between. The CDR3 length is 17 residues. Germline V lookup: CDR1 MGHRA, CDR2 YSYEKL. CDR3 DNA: TGCGCCAGCAGCCCTACGGGTCAGAGACCGAGGGATTCACCCCTCCACTTT. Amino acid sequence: CASSPTGQRPRDSPLHF.

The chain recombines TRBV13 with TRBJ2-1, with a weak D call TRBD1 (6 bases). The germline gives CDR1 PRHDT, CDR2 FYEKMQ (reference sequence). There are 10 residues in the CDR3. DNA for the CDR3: TGTGTCTTAAGATGGGGGCCCCCGTTCTTC. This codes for CVLRWGPPFF. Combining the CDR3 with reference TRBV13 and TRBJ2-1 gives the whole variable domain AAGVIQSPRHLIKEKRETATLKCYPIPRHDTVYWYQQGPGQDPQFLISFYEKMQSDKGSIPDRFSAQQFSDYHSELNMSSLELGDSALYFCVLRWGPPFFGPGTRLTVL.

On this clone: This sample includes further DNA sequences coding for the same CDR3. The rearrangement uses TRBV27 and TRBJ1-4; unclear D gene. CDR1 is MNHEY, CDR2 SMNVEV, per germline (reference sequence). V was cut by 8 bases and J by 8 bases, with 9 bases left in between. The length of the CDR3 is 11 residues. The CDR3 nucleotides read TGTGCCAGCTCACGCGGAGAAAAACTGTTTTTT. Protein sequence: CASSRGEKLFF.

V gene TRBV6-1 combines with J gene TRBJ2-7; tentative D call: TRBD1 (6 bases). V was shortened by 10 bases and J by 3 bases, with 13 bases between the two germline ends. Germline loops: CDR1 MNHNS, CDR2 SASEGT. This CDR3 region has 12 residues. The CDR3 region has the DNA TGTGCCACAGGGGATTCGGGCTACGAGCAGTACTTC. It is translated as CATGDSGYEQYF.

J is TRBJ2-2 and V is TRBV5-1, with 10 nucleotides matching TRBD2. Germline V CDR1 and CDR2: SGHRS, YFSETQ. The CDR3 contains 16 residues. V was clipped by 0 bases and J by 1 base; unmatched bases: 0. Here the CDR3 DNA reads TGCGCCAGCAGCTTGGGACTAGCGGGGAACACCGGGGAGCTGTTTTTT. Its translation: CASSLGLAGNTGELFF.

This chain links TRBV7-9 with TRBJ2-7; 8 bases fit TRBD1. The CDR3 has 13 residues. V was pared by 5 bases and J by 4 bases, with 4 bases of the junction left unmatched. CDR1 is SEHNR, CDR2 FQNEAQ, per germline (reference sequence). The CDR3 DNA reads TGTGCCAGCAGCGCACGACAGGGGTACGAGCAGTACTTC. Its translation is CASSARQGYEQYF.

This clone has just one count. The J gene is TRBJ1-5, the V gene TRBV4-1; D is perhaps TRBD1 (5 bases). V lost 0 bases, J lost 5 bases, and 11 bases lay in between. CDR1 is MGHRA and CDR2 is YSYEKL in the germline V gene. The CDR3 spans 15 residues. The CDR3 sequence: CASSQDRETYQPQHF. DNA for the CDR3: TGCGCCAGCAGCCAAGACAGGGAAACCTATCAGCCCCAGCATTTT.